The text below deals with one T cell receptor (beta chain). Its antigen is unknown. No base quality information exists; no much larger clone differs at one position. CD8 naive samples were obtained by positive selection for CCR7 among CD45RO-negative cells, yielding a CD45RA+CCR7+ population from which TemRA cells were excluded. Donors were healthy HIV-negative adults with no recently reported acute infections or vaccinations. All donors were Caucasian adults living in Nashville, Tennessee, USA. After blood collection by leukapheresis, PBMCs were isolated using Ficoll-Histopaque density gradient centrifugation and then cryopreserved in the vapor phase of liquid nitrogen. Analytical flow cytometry was used to check the purity and quantity of each magnetically sorted T cell population. Genomic DNA was isolated from each sorted fraction and quantified by UV absorbance on a Nanodrop 2000c. This sample was included in a study of shared clonotypes between healthy human individuals (dated by TCRdb to between 2020 and 2021). Looking at the study overall: The cohort comprised a couple of women and three men aged 18 to 49 years. Between about 0.9 and 10 billion PBMCs per donor were obtained by leukapheresis. The study deeply sequenced blood TCR repertoires of several healthy adults to estimate repertoire size and the extent of clonotype sharing between individuals. To increase sequencing depth and limit assay-specific biases, TCR repertoire library preparation and sequencing were carried out by different laboratories using diverse techniques. For each donor, CD4 naive and CD4 memory were each given three plates, CD8 naive was given two plates, and CD8 memory was given one plate. Paper-wide results and their limitations: Across several donors, 4.5% to 6.5% of naive CD4, approximately 3.6% of naive CD8, 2.3% of memory CD4, and under 0.45% of memory CD8 clonotypes were shared. The small number of donors limited the genetic and exposure-history diversity represented. Based on pairwise subsampling, the degree of clonotype sharing among donors was expected to be affected by sequencing depth. Incomplete sequencing was indicated by rarefaction of sorted-subset datasets, despite the large sequencing depth. Clonotypes shared by all four sorted-subset donors showed higher generation probabilities than non-shared clonotypes. Only blood was sampled, and tissue TCR repertoires likely differ from those in blood. Larger estimated clonotype richness was generally found for naive subsets than for memory subsets.

TCR CDR3 regions were amplified from genomic DNA by multiplex PCR using the deep immunoSEQ assay. Genomic DNA extracted from each cell subset was distributed evenly over all wells of several immunoSEQ 96-well plates, and each plate served as one replicate. For sorted subsets, around 0.2 ug of genomic DNA, equivalent to roughly 30,000 T cell genomes, went into each replicate PCR. The purified libraries were quantified using a Qubit 3.0 fluorometer, sized with a Bioanalyzer 2100, and then quantified again using the KAPA Library Quantification kit. Each immunoSEQ 96-well plate was sequenced on its own single-read 150-cycle Illumina NextSeq 550 flow cell. The study's own analysis went as follows. Because the immunoSEQ output held only junctional sequences and lacked quality scores, the filtering could not match the filtering applied to full-length reads. To assign V/J genes and CDR3, sequences were annotated against IMGT germline references using PyIR, a Python wrapper for IgBLAST v1.9. Reads were filtered out if the reads had weak V/J assignments (E-value above 1e-6), no CDR3, stop codons, out-of-frame junctions, or ambiguous translated residues. V3J clonotypes were defined as sequences sharing an identical inferred V gene, J gene, and CDR3 amino acid sequence. Percentage overlap between repertoires was calculated by dividing the number of shared unique clonotypes by the size of the smaller repertoire. RTK rarefaction, the Chao1 estimator, and Recon v2.1 estimates of unobserved clonotypes were used to assess repertoire richness. Generation probabilities were computed with OLGA for all TCRbeta clonotypes obtained by the gDNA method from four donors. What TCRdb holds here is the immuneACCESS table cut down to in-frame rearrangements. Part of the clones is not present; checked against another copy, under half of the missing clones reflect an unresolved V gene, and the others are unexplained. That table gives V, J and clone size, and the DNA gave D and trimming. A total of roughly 1,800,000 clones appear in this sample, about 95% of them only once. The ten largest account for under 1.5% of the sample.

V was cut back by 5 bases and J by 0 bases, leaving a gap of 12 bases between them. From the cysteine through the phenylalanine, the CDR3 covers 14 amino acids. Only CDR3 DNA is held: 42 bases, read in frame from base 1. In the germline V gene (reference sequence), CDR1 corresponds to SGHNT and CDR2 to YYREEE. The chain is assembled from TRBV5-4 and TRBJ2-7, with TRBD2 as a weak D call on 6 bases. The receptor comes from a man aged 18 to 30 in good health. The sample taken for sequencing was naive CD8+ T cells sorted from blood. The cell subset or site label, as the study defines it: CD45RA+CCR7+. The CDR3 protein: CASSSGVSSYEQYF. The nucleotide sequence is TGTGCCAGCAGTTCGGGGGTTAGCTCCTACGAGCAGTACTTC.